What follows are 19 T cell receptor beta chains derived from one specimen sequenced in a study of blood T cell repertoires in COVID-19. Some clones are missing from TCRdb's copy, which holds only in-frame ones; the method was immunoSEQ multiplex PCR. Of fewer than 200,000 clones listed, 84% are singletons. Sequencing was carried out using peripheral blood. The receptors stem from a woman at least 80 years old with COVID-19, enrolled during active disease.

The chain recombines TRBV13 with TRBJ2-4, with D possibly being TRBD1 (5 bases). Trimming cost V 1 base and J 0 bases, with 7 bases left between them. The CDR3 is 15 residues long. Germline loops: CDR1 PRHDT, CDR2 FYEKMQ (reference sequence). The CDR3, as DNA: TGTGCCAGCAGCTTAGCAGGGTTAGCCAAAAACATTCAGTACTTC. Its translation is CASSLAGLAKNIQYF.

The V call is TRBV7-2, the J call TRBJ2-1; D possibly corresponds to TRBD2 (6 bases). V shed 4 bases and J shed 4 bases, with 14 bases lying between them. The CDR3 sequence is 15 residues long. Per the germline V gene, CDR1 is SGHTA and CDR2 is FQGNSA. The chain's CDR3 is CASSSGSGGYNEQFF. CDR3 coding DNA: TGTGCCAGCAGCTCGGGTAGCGGAGGGTACAATGAGCAGTTCTTC.

This clone has a single count. CDR3 region: CAWRRLAGGGFF. Written as DNA, the CDR3 is TGTGCCTGGAGACGGCTGGCGGGGGGAGGGTTCTTC. The V gene is TRBV30, the J gene TRBJ2-1; 8 bases agree with TRBD2. V shed 3 bases, J shed 15 bases, and the junction held 10 bases outside the gene matches. The CDR3 has 12 amino acids. Germline V lookup: CDR1 GTSNPN, CDR2 SVGIG (reference sequence).

The chain employs TRBV5-1 and TRBJ1-1, with 7 bases aligning to TRBD1. This CDR3 spans 14 amino acids. V dropped 2 bases and J dropped 1; count of bases not matched to a gene: 2. From germline, CDR1 is SGHRS and CDR2 YFSETQ. The CDR3 bases are TGCGCCAGCAGCTTACAGGGGACGAACACTGAAGCTTTCTTT. This translates into CASSLQGTNTEAFF.

This sequence joins TRBV18 and TRBJ1-5, with 7 bases matching TRBD1. This CDR3 contains 14 residues. Germline lookup yields CDR1 KGHSH and CDR2 LQKENI. The junction had 3 bases not matched to a gene; V was cut back by 5 bases and J by 2 bases. CDR3 DNA sequence: TGTGCCAGCTCATCTACAGGGGGCAATCAGCCCCAGCATTTT. Residues: CASSSTGGNQPQHF.

This clone occurred once. The chain combines TRBV30 with TRBJ1-2, with a possible D match to TRBD1 (5 bases). Trimming removed 0 bases from V and 8 bases from J, with 19 bases in between. The CDR3 loop spans 15 amino acids. Per germline, CDR1 GTSNPN and CDR2 SVGIG (reference sequence). The CDR3 DNA reads as TGTGCCTGGAGTGTAGTAGGCAGGGTAAGGGGCGGCTACACCTTC. It is translated as CAWSVVGRVRGGYTF.

V and J are TRBV5-6 and TRBJ1-1, with 7 bases aligning to TRBD1. The CDR3 has 15 amino acids. The V gene end was trimmed by 0 bases and the J gene end by 0 bases; junction bases not matched to a gene: 2. Germline V gene data show CDR1 as SGHDT and CDR2 as YYEEEE. The CDR3 sequence: CASSLDRGLNTEAFF. CDR3 sequence (DNA): TGTGCCAGCAGCTTGGACAGGGGATTGAACACTGAAGCTTTCTTT.

The gene calls are TRBV7-3 and TRBJ2-3; D may be TRBD2 (5 bases). This CDR3 contains 16 residues. The ends were cut back, 5 bases at V and 0 bases at J, with 15 bases in the middle. The V gene's germline CDR1 is SGHTA and CDR2 FQGTGA. CDR3: CASSAQALASTDTQYF. For the CDR3, the DNA is TGTGCCAGCAGCGCCCAGGCTCTAGCCAGCACAGATACGCAGTATTTT.

This chain links TRBV4-1 with TRBJ2-5; possible D gene TRBD2, 5 bases. The ends were cut back, 4 bases at V and 3 bases at J, with 12 bases in the middle. The germline gives CDR1 MGHRA, CDR2 YSYEKL. CDR3 length: 14 amino acids. CDR3 sequence reads: CASSLSRVEETQYF. The CDR3, as DNA: TGCGCCAGCAGCCTATCGAGGGTCGAAGAGACCCAGTACTTC.

The chain joins TRBV30 to TRBJ1-1; D remains ambiguous. CDR3 length: 14 amino acids. Germline assignment: CDR1 GTSNPN and CDR2 SVGIG (reference sequence). The V gene lost 1 base and the J gene lost 1 base, with 10 bases spanning the gap. This CDR3 reads CAWSAPRANTEAFF. The CDR3 DNA sequence: TGTGCCTGGAGTGCCCCGAGGGCGAACACTGAAGCTTTCTTT.

The V gene is TRBV2, the J gene TRBJ2-7; 9 nucleotides align to TRBD1. The junction had 5 bases not matched to a gene; V was cut back by 8 bases and J by 3 bases. The CDR3 is 13 residues long. CDR1 and CDR2 (germline): SNHLY, FYNNEI. CDR3: CASGRTGDYEQYF. The CDR3, as DNA: TGTGCCAGCGGAAGGACAGGGGACTACGAGCAGTACTTC. Using reference TRBV2 and TRBJ2-7 for the parts outside the CDR3, the full variable domain is EPEVTQTPSHQVTQMGQEVILRCVPISNHLYFYWYRQILGQKVEFLVSFYNNEISEKSEIFDDQFSVERPDGSNFTLKIRSTKLEDSAMYFCASGRTGDYEQYFGPGTRLTVT.

The chain joins TRBV18 to TRBJ2-5; 10 bases align to TRBD1. Germline values: CDR1 KGHSH, CDR2 LQKENI. The CDR3 consists of 15 residues. V lost 3 bases to trimming and J lost 5 bases; unmatched junction nucleotides: 6. The CDR3 sequence: CASSPRDRGFETQYF. CDR3 bases: TGTGCCAGCTCACCCCGGGACAGGGGTTTTGAGACCCAGTACTTC.

The chain recombines TRBV7-2 with TRBJ2-3, with D hard to call. This CDR3 has 15 amino acids. Trimming shortened V by 5 bases and J by 4 bases, and 16 bases separated the two germline ends. Per germline, CDR1 SGHTA and CDR2 FQGNSA. CDR3 region: CASSPLLGLSDTQYF. The DNA for the CDR3 is TGTGCCAGCAGCCCCCTCCTAGGTCTCTCAGATACGCAGTATTTT.

The chain is built from TRBV6-5 and TRBJ2-7; 10 bases fit TRBD2. V shed 6 bases and J 2 bases; nucleotides not matched to a gene: 7. From germline, CDR1 is MNHEY and CDR2 SVGAGI. The CDR3 runs to 15 residues. The CDR3 reads CASRIAGGGTYEQYF. DNA for the CDR3: TGTGCCAGCAGGATAGCGGGGGGCGGTACCTACGAGCAGTACTTC.

V usage is TRBV2 and J usage is TRBJ2-6; possibly TRBD2 for D (5 bases). CDR1 and CDR2 from the germline V gene are SNHLY and FYNNEI. The CDR3 length is 14 residues. Trimming removed 5 bases at V and 2 bases at J, with 7 bases between. CDR3 nucleotide sequence: TGTGCCAGCAGTAAGAGGGCTGGGGCCAACGTCCTGACTTTC. Translated, it gives CASSKRAGANVLTF.

J is TRBJ2-7 and V is TRBV30, with a possible D match to TRBD2 (7 bases). Trimming cost V 4 bases and J 9 bases, with 16 bases left between them. The length of the CDR3 is 12 residues. CDR1 is GTSNPN and CDR2 is SVGIG in the germline V gene (reference sequence). The CDR3: CAWTLGGAGQYF. The DNA for the CDR3 is TGTGCCTGGACTCTAGGGGGGGCCGGGCAGTACTTC.

This sequence joins TRBV7-7 and TRBJ2-1; 7 nucleotides match TRBD1. V lost 5 bases to trimming and J lost 0 bases; unmatched junction nucleotides: 4. CDR3 length equals 15 residues. Per the germline V gene, CDR1 is SSHAT and CDR2 is FNYEAQ (reference sequence). The CDR3 sequence: CASSQGQPSYNEQFF. CDR3 nucleotides: TGTGCCAGCAGCCAGGGACAGCCCTCCTACAATGAGCAGTTCTTC. Complete variable domain (other parts from reference TRBV7-7 and TRBJ2-1): GAGVSQSPRYKVTKRGQDVTLRCDPISSHATLYWYQQALGQGPEFLTYFNYEAQPDKSGLPSDRFSAERPEGSISTLTIQRTEQRDSAMYRCASSQGQPSYNEQFFGPGTRLTVL.

V is TRBV27 and J is TRBJ1-2; TRBD1 matches 7 bases. Per the germline V gene, CDR1 is MNHEY and CDR2 is SMNVEV (reference sequence). J lost 4 bases, V lost 7 bases, and 15 bases had no gene match. The CDR3 spans 16 residues. CDR3 sequence: CASTAGGQSHFYGYTF. As DNA, the CDR3 is TGTGCCAGCACCGCCGGGGGACAGAGCCACTTCTATGGCTACACCTTC.

The rearrangement links TRBV5-1 to TRBJ2-7, with 7 nucleotides matching TRBD1. There are 15 residues in the CDR3. V lost 0 bases, J lost 4 bases, and 7 bases stayed unmatched. The germline CDR1 and CDR2 sequences are SGHRS and YFSETQ. CDR3 bases: TGCGCCAGCAGCTTGGTAACCGGGACAGCTTACGAGCAGTACTTC. Protein sequence: CASSLVTGTAYEQYF.